This T cell receptor beta chain appears in the sequencing data of a study of OX40 agonist ivuxolimab in advanced cancers. Generated by immunoSEQ multiplex PCR, the TCRdb table keeps only in-frame clones and is missing some. Found here are around 30,000 clones, roughly 90% of them singletons; the top ten hold around 39%. Peripheral blood came from all dose cohorts at three timepoints. The length of the CDR3 is 12 residues. Germline-derived CDR1 and CDR2 are LNHDA and SQIVND (reference sequence). The V and J ends lost 5 bases and 8 bases respectively, with 10 bases between them. The chain employs TRBV19 and TRBJ2-1; D not certain. This sequence was found in an adult with an advanced solid tumor such as melanoma, head and neck, liver or kidney cancer. Sequences were derived from CD4+ or CD8+ T cells sorted from blood, sampled in a trial of the OX40 agonist ivuxolimab. The CDR3 nucleotides are TGTGCCAGTAGTTGGGATTTGGATGAGCAGTTCTTC. Amino acids: CASSWDLDEQFF.